Listed here are 3 T cell receptor beta chains from one sample, sequenced in a study of T cell responses to AZD1222 COVID-19 vaccine. Method: immunoSEQ multiplex PCR; TCRdb's copy keeps in-frame clones and lacks some. The repertoire holds 70,000 to 90,000 clones, with over 85% as singletons. The sequencing used peripheral blood, collected on day 0 of AZD1222 vaccination. These receptor sequences come from an adult in good health.

The J gene is TRBJ2-1, the V gene TRBV3-1 (or the pseudogene TRBV3-2), with D perhaps matching TRBD2 (5 bases). The length of the CDR3 is 15 residues. Trimming removed 4 bases at V and 4 bases at J, with 14 bases between. Germline lookup yields CDR1 LGHDT and CDR2 YNNKEL (reference sequence). The CDR3 DNA is TGTGCCAGCAGCCTGTCGATAGAGGGTTACAATGAGCAGTTCTTC. It codes for CASSLSIEGYNEQFF.

This sequence joins TRBV6-1 and TRBJ1-5; D gene unclear. CDR1 is MNHNS, CDR2 SASEGT, per germline. This CDR3 has 14 residues. Deletions cut 3 bases from V and 0 bases from J, with 6 bases between. The CDR3 sequence is CASSDMYSNQPQHF. In DNA, the CDR3 is TGTGCCAGCAGTGATATGTATAGCAATCAGCCCCAGCATTTT.

The rearrangement joins TRBV29-1 to TRBJ1-2, with D maybe TRBD1 (5 bases). The CDR3 contains 12 residues. Germline loops: CDR1 SQVTM, CDR2 ANQGSEA. Trimming pared 2 bases from V and 4 bases from J, leaving 8 bases between. The chain's CDR3 is CSVEKGPYGYTF. The CDR3 coding sequence is TGCAGCGTTGAAAAGGGGCCCTATGGCTACACCTTC.